This TCR beta chain was sequenced in a study of Ad26.COV2.S vaccination and SARS-CoV-2 variants. Measured with immunoSEQ multiplex PCR; TCRdb has only the in-frame clones, and not every one. Here the sample spans some 520,000 clones, around 90% being singletons. This clone was recorded once. Treatment meaning: about 20 received Ad26.COV2.S at low or high dose, single or two shots; 5 received placebo; per-sample allocation not given. On day 63 after the first injection, vaccine and placebo recipients gave samples. Sequenced material: peripheral blood, taken in a trial of Ad26.COV2.S vaccine versus placebo. This TCR derives from a person between 18 and 65 years old who received the Ad26.COV2.S COVID-19 vaccine or a placebo.

The CDR3 sequence: CASRSTRGLRENIQYF. CDR3 DNA sequence: TGTGCCAGCAGATCCACCAGGGGGTTAAGAGAGAACATTCAGTACTTC. The chain couples TRBV28 to TRBJ2-4; 7 bases are a match to TRBD1. Germline V CDR1 and CDR2: MDHEN, SYDVKM. The trim removed 6 bases at V and 7 bases at J, leaving 15 bases unmatched. The CDR3 extends over 16 amino acids.